This TCR beta chain is from a study of neurological immune-mediated disorders. Study-level findings and limits: The study found no CDR3 amino acid sequences shared by expanded clones across subjects, suggesting private repertoires in all groups.

MiXCR was run by TCRdb on the 5' RACE reads, yielding one entry per CDR3 protein. Of roughly 70,000 distinct CDR3 sequences in the sample, 5.2% were seen once. The sample holds many counts of this clonotype. Its antigen is unidentified. This receptor was identified in a woman aged 30 to 39 with multiple sclerosis. Source material: PBMCs.

The DNA of the CDR3 is TGCAGTGCTAGAGATGTAAGGAAAAGGGACACTGAAGCTTTCTTT. Residues: CSARDVRKRDTEAFF. The rearrangement links TRBV20-1 to TRBJ1-1; no definite D call. Germline lookup yields CDR1 DFQATT and CDR2 SNEGSKA (reference sequence). Trimming shortened V by 0 bases and J by 3 bases, and 14 bases separated the two germline ends. The CDR3 is made up of 15 amino acids.